One and the same sample provided the 11 T cell receptor beta chains below, sequenced in a study of cytomegalovirus exposure and HLA in healthy donors. PCR employed 60 Vbeta and 13 Jbeta primers. Clones were sequenced by immunoSEQ multiplex PCR, and TCRdb holds only the in-frame ones, with some missing. The sample has roughly 150,000 clones; about four fifths are singletons. What was sequenced was PBMCs. These receptor sequences come from a woman aged 40 to 50 in good health and CMV-seropositive.

V usage is TRBV5-1 and J usage is TRBJ2-7; 8 nucleotides agree with TRBD1. Germline values: CDR1 SGHRS, CDR2 YFSETQ. J was trimmed by 0 bases and V by 0 bases; bases with no gene match: 8. This CDR3 has 17 residues. This CDR3 is CASSLGADRGLSYEQYF. The CDR3 DNA sequence: TGCGCCAGCAGCTTGGGTGCTGACAGGGGTCTCTCCTACGAGCAGTACTTC. The whole variable domain, filled in from reference TRBV5-1 and TRBJ2-7, reads KAGVTQTPRYLIKTRGQQVTLSCSPISGHRSVSWYQQTPGQGLQFLFEYFSETQRNKGNFPGRFSGRQFSNSRSEMNVSTLELGDSALYLCASSLGADRGLSYEQYFGPGTRLTVT.

This clone has a handful of counts. This sequence joins TRBV9 and TRBJ2-3; D ambiguous. Germline CDR1 reads SGDLS; CDR2 reads YYNGEE. V gave up 5 bases and J gave up 0 bases, with 10 bases separating them. The CDR3 totals 14 residues. Here the CDR3 DNA reads TGTGCCAGCAGTCTATACCCTAGCACAGATACGCAGTATTTT. Its protein is CASSLYPSTDTQYF.

This clone was seen a few times. The CDR3: CASSQATGGGAETQYF. CDR3 sequence (DNA): TGCGCCAGCAGCCAAGCCACGGGGGGGGGCGCAGAGACCCAGTACTTC. The chain carries TRBV4-1 and TRBJ2-5, with 8 bases that match TRBD2. Germline loops: CDR1 MGHRA, CDR2 YSYEKL. Trimming took 1 base from V and 4 from J; bases not matched to a gene: 8. CDR3 size: 16 residues.

The chain employs TRBV9 and TRBJ2-7; 8 bases are a match to TRBD2. V lost 5 bases and J lost 3; bases outside the gene matches: 16. The CDR3 has 17 residues. Germline lookup yields CDR1 SGDLS and CDR2 YYNGEE. Here the CDR3 DNA reads TGTGCCAGCAGTGAGGGTGGGGGGACTAGGGGAGACTACGAGCAGTACTTC. It is translated as CASSEGGGTRGDYEQYF.

This sequence joins TRBV6-6 and TRBJ2-1; 10 bases are a match to TRBD2. The CDR3 contains 13 residues. The V segment lost 4 bases and the J segment 7 bases; nucleotides outside the gene matches: 1. Germline values: CDR1 MNHNY, CDR2 SVGAGI (reference sequence). This chain's CDR3 is CASSSSGRNEQFF. CDR3 nucleotide sequence: TGTGCCAGCAGTTCTAGCGGGAGAAATGAGCAGTTCTTC.

The chain couples TRBV28 to TRBJ2-7; D might be TRBD2 (5 bases). V was shortened by 5 bases and J by 6 bases, with 17 bases between the two germline ends. The CDR3 loop spans 14 amino acids. Per germline, CDR1 MDHEN and CDR2 SYDVKM. The CDR3 sequence is CASSPSGRRGEQYF. CDR3 bases: TGTGCCAGCAGTCCCTCGGGCCGCCGGGGCGAGCAGTACTTC.

This chain uses TRBV23-1 with TRBJ1-2; D is undetermined. TRBV23-1 is filed as an ORF, its function uncertain. V shed 4 bases and J shed 8 bases, with 11 bases lying between them. The CDR3 length is 12 residues. CDR3: CASSPAARGYTF. The CDR3 coding sequence is TGCGCCAGCAGTCCCGCAGCTAGAGGCTACACCTTC.

The V call is TRBV27, the J call TRBJ2-6; tentative D call: TRBD2 (5 bases). Germline V gene data show CDR1 as MNHEY and CDR2 as SMNVEV (reference sequence). The V gene lost 5 bases and the J gene lost 2 bases, with 13 bases spanning the gap. This CDR3 is 16 amino acids long. CDR3 residues: CASSPSGVPGANVLTF. CDR3 in DNA: TGTGCCAGCAGTCCCTCCGGGGTTCCTGGGGCCAACGTCCTGACTTTC.

This clone showed up just once. The chain is built from TRBV29-1 and TRBJ1-1, with TRBD1 matching over 12 bases. J was trimmed by 3 bases and V by 7 bases; bases with no gene match: 6. The length of the CDR3 is 14 residues. Germline V lookup: CDR1 SQVTM, CDR2 ANQGSEA. Here the CDR3 reads CSAWDRGQYTEAFF. In DNA form, the CDR3 reads TGCAGCGCATGGGACAGGGGGCAGTACACTGAAGCTTTCTTT.

V gene TRBV2 combines with J gene TRBJ2-7; perhaps TRBD2 as D (6 bases). Looked up from germline, CDR1 is SNHLY and CDR2 is FYNNEI. CDR3 length: 14 residues. V was cut by 8 bases and J by 1 base, with 15 bases left in between. The CDR3, as DNA: TGTGCCAGCGGTGTTCCTAGCGCGTCCTACGAGCAGTACTTC. This gives the protein CASGVPSASYEQYF.

DNA of the CDR3: TGTGCCAGCAGCTTGGCCTTCGGGATTTACAATGAGCAGTTCTTC. Residues: CASSLAFGIYNEQFF. This chain connects TRBV5-4 to TRBJ2-1; perhaps TRBD2 as D (5 bases). The length of the CDR3 is 15 residues. Germline values: CDR1 SGHNT, CDR2 YYREEE (reference sequence). V shed 0 bases and J shed 4 bases, with 11 bases lying between them.